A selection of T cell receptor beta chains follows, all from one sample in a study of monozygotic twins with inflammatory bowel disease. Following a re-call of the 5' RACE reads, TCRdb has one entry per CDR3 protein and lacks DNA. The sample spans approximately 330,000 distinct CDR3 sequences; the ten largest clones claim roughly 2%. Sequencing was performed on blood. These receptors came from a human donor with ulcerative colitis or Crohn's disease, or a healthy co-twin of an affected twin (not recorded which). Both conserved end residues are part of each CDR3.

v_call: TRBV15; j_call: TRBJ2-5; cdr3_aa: CATSRDVVYQETQYF
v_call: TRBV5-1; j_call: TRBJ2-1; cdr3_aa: CASSLTGVQFF
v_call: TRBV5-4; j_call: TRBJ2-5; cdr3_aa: CASSTGTRQETQYF
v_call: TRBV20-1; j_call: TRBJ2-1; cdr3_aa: CSAATSGSHNEQFF
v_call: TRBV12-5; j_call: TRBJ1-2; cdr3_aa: CASGSPGGPGGYTF
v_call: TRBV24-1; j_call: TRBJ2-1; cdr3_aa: CAIRGVDEQFF
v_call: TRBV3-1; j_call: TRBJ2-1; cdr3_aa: CASSPPGRQGGGNEQFF
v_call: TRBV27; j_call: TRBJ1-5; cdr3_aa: CASSALSGNQPQHF
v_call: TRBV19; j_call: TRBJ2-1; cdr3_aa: CASSLMSGIEQFF
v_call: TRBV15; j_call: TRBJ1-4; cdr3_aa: CATSLRSSPLTGHEKLFF
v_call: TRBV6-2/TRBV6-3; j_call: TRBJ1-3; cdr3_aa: CASSYSLASGNTIYF
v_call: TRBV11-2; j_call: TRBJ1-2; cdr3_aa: CASSQTGKGGYTF
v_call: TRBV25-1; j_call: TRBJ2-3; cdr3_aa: CASSEGGVTDTQYF
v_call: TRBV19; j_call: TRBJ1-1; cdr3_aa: CASRLQGDTEAFF
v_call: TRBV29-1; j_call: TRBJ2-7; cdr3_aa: CSGGTEPYEQYF
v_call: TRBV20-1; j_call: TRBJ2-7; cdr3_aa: CSARVNLGSYEQYF
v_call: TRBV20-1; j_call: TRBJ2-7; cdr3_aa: CSAGGLAGAGTYEQYF
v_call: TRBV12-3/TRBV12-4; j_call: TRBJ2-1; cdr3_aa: CASTLRARGGGEQFF
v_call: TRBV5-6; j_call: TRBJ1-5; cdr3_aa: CASSLPGSNQPQHF
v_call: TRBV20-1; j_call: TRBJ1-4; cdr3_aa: CSARGGDEKLFF
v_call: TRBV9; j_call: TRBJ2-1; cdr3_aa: CASSLGSGGENEQFF
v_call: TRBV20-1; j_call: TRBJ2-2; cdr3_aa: CSARDRSRTGELFF
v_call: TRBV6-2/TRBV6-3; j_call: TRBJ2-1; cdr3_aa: CASSYPGQASFF
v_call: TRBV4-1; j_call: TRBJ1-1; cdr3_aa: CASSQGRKGLAEAFF
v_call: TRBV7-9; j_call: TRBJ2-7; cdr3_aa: CASTGTPYEQYF
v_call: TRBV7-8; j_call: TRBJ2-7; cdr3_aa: CASSLYGLSYEQYF
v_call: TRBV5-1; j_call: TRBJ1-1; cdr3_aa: CASSSGKVNTEAFF
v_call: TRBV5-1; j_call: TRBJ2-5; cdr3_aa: CASTYSGKQETQYF
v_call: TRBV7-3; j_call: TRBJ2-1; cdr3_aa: CASSSLSGSTLNEQFF
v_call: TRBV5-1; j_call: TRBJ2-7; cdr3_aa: CASSTGLAGVMAYEQYF
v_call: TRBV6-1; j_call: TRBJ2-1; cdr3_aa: CASRPGGTYNEQFF
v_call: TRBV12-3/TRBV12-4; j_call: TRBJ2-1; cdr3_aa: CASSLSGSGYNEQFF
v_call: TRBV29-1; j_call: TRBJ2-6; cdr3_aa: CSVEERRDGANVLTF
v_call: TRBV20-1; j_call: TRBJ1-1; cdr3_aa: CSASLGVGTEAFF
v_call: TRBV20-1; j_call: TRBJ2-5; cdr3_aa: CSESGTGDGETQYF
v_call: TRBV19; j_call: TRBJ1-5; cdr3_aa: CASSGQINQPQHF
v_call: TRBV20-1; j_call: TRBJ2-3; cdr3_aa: CSARDQVQTSTDTQYF
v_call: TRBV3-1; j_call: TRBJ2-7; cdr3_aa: CASSRSGASYEQYF
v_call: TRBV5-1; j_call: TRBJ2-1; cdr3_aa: CASSLRESYNEQFF
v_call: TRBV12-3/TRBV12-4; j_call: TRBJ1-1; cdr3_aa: CASSLKGNTEAFF
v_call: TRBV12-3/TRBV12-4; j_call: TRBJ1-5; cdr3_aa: CASSLEGQVGNQPQHF
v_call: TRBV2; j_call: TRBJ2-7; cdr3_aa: CASRVVPGLADYEQYF
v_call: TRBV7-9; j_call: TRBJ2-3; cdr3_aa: CASSLVLSTDTQYF
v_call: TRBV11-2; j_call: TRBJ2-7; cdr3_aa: CASSRRDTSYEQYF
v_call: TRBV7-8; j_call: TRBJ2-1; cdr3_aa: CASSLAGRASYNEQFF
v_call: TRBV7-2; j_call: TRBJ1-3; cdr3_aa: CASSLGTEGNTIYF
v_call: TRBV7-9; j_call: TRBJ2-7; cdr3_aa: CASSLVVPYEQYF
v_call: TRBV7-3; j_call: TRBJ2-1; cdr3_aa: CASSQMGDQVYNEQFF
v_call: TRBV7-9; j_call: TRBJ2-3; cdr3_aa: CASSLNSRTDTQYF
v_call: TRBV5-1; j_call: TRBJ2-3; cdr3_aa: CASSLVGGAVADTQYF
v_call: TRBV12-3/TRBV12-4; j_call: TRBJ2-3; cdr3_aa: CASSTRTGPPDTQYF
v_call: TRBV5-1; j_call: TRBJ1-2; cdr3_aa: CASRRGRGEGNYGYTF
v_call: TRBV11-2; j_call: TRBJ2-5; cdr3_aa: CASRMRTSGPQYTQYF